This entry lists 13 T cell receptor beta chains sequenced from one sample in a study of blood T cell repertoires in COVID-19. TCRdb's table, derived via immunoSEQ multiplex PCR, lists solely in-frame clones and lacks some. The sample includes 200,000 to 250,000 clones, approximately 90% seen only once; the top ten take roughly 6.2%. The sample taken for sequencing was peripheral blood. These TCRs come from a man in his sixties who had recovered from COVID-19.

This sequence joins TRBV28 and TRBJ1-6; D is possibly TRBD1 (5 bases). Trimming removed 7 bases from V and 15 bases from J, with 19 bases in between. The germline gives CDR1 MDHEN, CDR2 SYDVKM. The CDR3 loop spans 13 amino acids. The DNA for the CDR3 is TGTGCCAGCAATGGCAGGGCCCTTTCGGTCCTCCACTTT. Protein sequence: CASNGRALSVLHF.

The chain employs TRBV5-4 and TRBJ2-7, with 8 nucleotides matching TRBD1. The CDR3 consists of 15 residues. V was pared by 4 bases and J by 3 bases, with 9 bases of the junction left unmatched. From germline, CDR1 is SGHNT and CDR2 YYREEE (reference sequence). Written as DNA, the CDR3 is TGTGCCAGCAGCCGAGACAGGGGTGGGTACTACGAGCAGTACTTC. This translates into CASSRDRGGYYEQYF.

The rearrangement uses TRBV2 and TRBJ2-1; no clear D gene. Germline V CDR1 and CDR2: SNHLY, FYNNEI. This CDR3 is built from 11 residues. V shed 6 bases and J shed 3 bases, with 3 bases lying between them. The CDR3 here is CASSLYNEQFF. The CDR3, as DNA: TGTGCCAGCAGCCTCTACAATGAGCAGTTCTTC.

This clone was recorded only once. V usage is TRBV2 and J usage is TRBJ1-4; D may be TRBD1 (6 bases). Germline CDR1 SNHLY, CDR2 FYNNEI. The CDR3 is 15 amino acids. Trimming left V 7 bases short and J 5 bases short, with 17 bases between. CDR3 loop: CASTIRTATNEKLFF. The CDR3 DNA is TGTGCCAGCACCATCCGGACAGCCACGAATGAAAAACTGTTTTTT. The full variable domain, rest sourced from reference TRBV2 and TRBJ1-4, is EPEVTQTPSHQVTQMGQEVILRCVPISNHLYFYWYRQILGQKVEFLVSFYNNEISEKSEIFDDQFSVERPDGSNFTLKIRSTKLEDSAMYFCASTIRTATNEKLFFGSGTQLSVL.

The CDR3 bases are TGTGCCAGCAGTCCCACACCGAGGACAGGGGAAGAGCAGTACTTC. Translated: CASSPTPRTGEEQYF. The chain is built from TRBV25-1 and TRBJ2-7; 9 bases match TRBD1. The germline V gene encodes CDR1 MGHDK and CDR2 SYGVNS. This CDR3 region has 15 residues. J lost 7 bases, V lost 5 bases, and 12 bases had no gene match.

This clone showed up many times. The chain employs TRBV12-3 or TRBV12-4 and TRBJ2-3; TRBD2 is a possible D gene (5 bases). The CDR3 spans 11 residues. Trimming removed 8 bases from V and 4 bases from J, with 7 bases in between. In DNA form, the CDR3 reads TGTGCCAGCGAGGGAGCAGATACGCAGTATTTT. It specifies CASEGADTQYF.

The chain recombines TRBV11-2 with TRBJ2-7; D gene unclear. CDR3 length: 13 residues. V was trimmed by 5 bases and J by 6 bases, leaving 14 bases between them. Germline V gene lookup returns CDR1 SGHAT and CDR2 FQNNGV. The CDR3 spells CASSPLRALEQYF. The CDR3 nucleotides read TGTGCCAGCAGCCCCCTGCGAGCCCTCGAGCAGTACTTC.

This rearrangement joins TRBV9 to TRBJ2-7; D may be TRBD2 (6 bases). This CDR3 region has 14 residues. Per germline, CDR1 SGDLS and CDR2 YYNGEE. Trimming stripped 0 bases from V and 3 bases from J, with 10 bases between. The CDR3 loop reads CASSVAGGNYEQYF. As DNA, the CDR3 is TGTGCCAGCAGCGTAGCCGGCGGGAACTACGAGCAGTACTTC.

The chain couples TRBV7-2 to TRBJ2-7; possibly TRBD1 for D (6 bases). The CDR3 runs to 14 residues. Trimming removed 2 bases from V and 0 bases from J, with 8 bases in between. Looked up from germline, CDR1 is SGHTA and CDR2 is FQGNSA. CDR3 in DNA: TGTGCCAGCAGCTTACAAGGGGGCTCCTACGAGCAGTACTTC. Its translation: CASSLQGGSYEQYF.

DNA of the CDR3: TGTGCCATCAGTGAGTCGGGTTGGAGGGGCAAGGAACAGCCCCAGCATTTT. Amino acid sequence: CAISESGWRGKEQPQHF. The chain has TRBV10-3 and TRBJ1-5; perhaps TRBD1 as D (5 bases). Trimming cost V 0 bases and J 7 bases, with 19 bases left between them. CDR1 is ENHRY and CDR2 is SYGVKD in the germline V gene. The CDR3 covers 17 residues.

This clone showed up just a few times. The chain recombines TRBV9 with TRBJ1-4, with 9 bases matching TRBD1. From germline, CDR1 is SGDLS and CDR2 YYNGEE. This CDR3 has 14 amino acids. V lost 7 bases to trimming and J lost 5 bases; unmatched junction nucleotides: 6. The CDR3 here is CASGRTGGNEKLFF. The CDR3 DNA reads TGTGCCAGCGGACGAACAGGGGGCAATGAAAAACTGTTTTTT.

This clone occurred a few times. The V call is TRBV27, the J call TRBJ2-7, with TRBD1 matching over 12 bases. The CDR3 sequence is 14 residues long. V trimming: 8 bases; J trimming: 5 bases; junction bases outside the gene matches: 7. The germline CDR1 and CDR2 sequences are MNHEY and SMNVEV (reference sequence). DNA of the CDR3: TGTGCCAGCGGTCCGGGACAGGGGGCCGACGAGCAGTACTTC. This codes for CASGPGQGADEQYF.

The chain recombines TRBV12-3 or TRBV12-4 with TRBJ1-2, with 8 bases that match TRBD1. This CDR3 is built from 13 residues. Losses at the gene ends were 7 bases for V and 7 bases for J; bases not matched to a gene: 8. The CDR3 bases are TGTGCCAGCACGGTGACGGGACAGGTTGGCTACACCTTC. Protein product: CASTVTGQVGYTF.